These 31 T cell receptor beta chains came from one sample sequenced in a study of blood T cell repertoires in COVID-19. Produced via immunoSEQ multiplex PCR; TCRdb's table is partial and in-frame only. This sample carries roughly 150,000 clones, approximately 85% of them seen once, and the ten largest clones take 6.5% to 7.5%. The sequenced sample was peripheral blood. The receptors come from a man older than 75 with COVID-19, enrolled during active disease.

The chain links TRBV2 to TRBJ2-3, with 8 bases fitting TRBD1. The CDR3 consists of 16 residues. Germline V gene lookup returns CDR1 SNHLY and CDR2 FYNNEI. V shed 3 bases and J 2 bases; nucleotides not matched to a gene: 7. The CDR3 here is CASSEDRVGDTDTQYF. The CDR3 DNA reads as TGTGCCAGCAGTGAGGACAGGGTCGGAGACACAGATACGCAGTATTTT.

The table lists this clone with a few counts. This chain uses TRBV19 with TRBJ2-3, with 9 bases that match TRBD1. From germline, CDR1 is LNHDA and CDR2 SQIVND (reference sequence). The CDR3 loop spans 13 amino acids. V shed 6 bases, J shed 3 bases, and the junction held 1 base outside the gene matches. In DNA form, the CDR3 reads TGTGCCAGTAGGGGGACAGGGACAGATACGCAGTATTTT. The encoded protein is CASRGTGTDTQYF.

In DNA, the CDR3 is TGCGCCAGCAGCCCCTCGGGGGGGGAGACCCAGTACTTC. It encodes CASSPSGGETQYF. This chain links TRBV5-1 with TRBJ2-5, with 8 bases matching TRBD2. There are 13 residues in the CDR3. Germline V gives CDR1 SGHRS, CDR2 YFSETQ. The V and J ends lost 4 bases and 5 bases, in that order; junction bases with no gene match: 4.

The chain recombines TRBV29-1 with TRBJ2-4; a possible D gene is TRBD1 (6 bases). V lost 5 bases and J lost 12, with 20 bases in between. CDR1 and CDR2 from the germline V gene are SQVTM and ANQGSEA. This CDR3 region has 13 residues. This chain's CDR3 is CSVRERGTGTQYF. Here the CDR3 DNA reads TGCAGCGTTAGAGAGAGGGGGACGGGGACTCAGTACTTC.

The chain combines TRBV11-2 with TRBJ2-1; D perhaps matches TRBD1 (5 bases). The CDR3 consists of 15 residues. V gave up 5 bases and J gave up 0 bases, with 11 bases separating them. Germline loops: CDR1 SGHAT, CDR2 FQNNGV. DNA of the CDR3: TGTGCCAGCAGCGAAGACAGCCCCTCCTACAATGAGCAGTTCTTC. Translated, it gives CASSEDSPSYNEQFF. Together with reference TRBV11-2 and TRBJ2-1, the CDR3 gives the full variable domain: EAGVAQSPRYKIIEKRQSVAFWCNPISGHATLYWYQQILGQGPKLLIQFQNNGVVDDSQLPKDRFSAERLKGVDSTLKIQPAKLEDSAVYLCASSEDSPSYNEQFFGPGTRLTVL.

The genes are TRBV7-6 and TRBJ2-5, with 8 positions matching TRBD1. With 6 bases clipped from V and 4 bases from J, the junction kept 7 bases outside the gene matches. The germline gives CDR1 SGHVS, CDR2 FNYEAQ. The length of the CDR3 is 14 residues. The CDR3 DNA is TGTGCCAGCAGGGCCGGGACAGGTCCAGAGACCCAGTACTTC. Protein: CASRAGTGPETQYF.

The V gene is TRBV5-5, the J gene TRBJ2-6; possibly TRBD2 for D (5 bases). CDR3 length: 15 amino acids. CDR1 and CDR2 from the germline V gene are SGHKS and YYEKEE (reference sequence). Between the trimmed V and J ends, which lost 2 bases and 0 bases, there was a span of 6 bases. The CDR3 DNA sequence: TGTGCCAGCAGCTTAGCGGACTCTGGGGCCAACGTCCTGACTTTC. Amino acids: CASSLADSGANVLTF.

The V gene is TRBV7-2, the J gene TRBJ1-4; TRBD1 agrees at 8 bases. CDR1 and CDR2 from the germline V gene are SGHTA and FQGNSA. The J segment lost 8 bases and the V segment lost 4 bases, leaving 12 bases of the junction unmatched. This CDR3 is 16 amino acids long. The CDR3 coding sequence is TGTGCCAGCAGCTCTAACCCCCCGGACAGGGCGGAAAAACTGTTTTTT. Encoded protein: CASSSNPPDRAEKLFF.

The chain couples TRBV4-1 to TRBJ1-6, with 7 bases aligning to TRBD1. The CDR3 totals 16 residues. The J segment lost 8 bases and the V segment lost 4 bases, leaving 11 bases of the junction unmatched. Germline V gene sequence: CDR1 MGHRA, CDR2 YSYEKL. The CDR3 protein is CASSRAGTEVYSPLHF. The CDR3, as DNA: TGCGCCAGCAGCCGAGCCGGGACAGAAGTATATTCACCCCTCCACTTT.

This clone has just one count. V and J are TRBV5-1 and TRBJ2-7; D unresolved. CDR1 is SGHRS, CDR2 YFSETQ, per germline. This CDR3 is built from 15 residues. V lost 5 bases to trimming and J lost 3 bases, with 18 bases between them. CDR3 bases: TGCGCCAGCAGACCCGAACCGAGACAAGACTACGAGCAGTACTTC. It codes for CASRPEPRQDYEQYF.

The chain carries TRBV5-1 and TRBJ2-5; D is perhaps TRBD2 (6 bases). Trimming stripped 8 bases from V and 4 bases from J, with 18 bases between. The CDR3 totals 14 residues. The V gene's germline CDR1 is SGHRS and CDR2 YFSETQ. CDR3 loop: CASEIGTLGETQYF. DNA for the CDR3: TGCGCCAGTGAAATCGGGACTCTAGGAGAGACCCAGTACTTC.

The chain recombines TRBV6-1 with TRBJ1-3; D uncertain. The germline gives CDR1 MNHNS, CDR2 SASEGT. This CDR3 has 16 residues. V was pared by 3 bases and J by 0 bases, with 12 bases between. The CDR3 sequence: CASSDGGYISGNTIYF. CDR3 DNA: TGTGCCAGCAGTGACGGAGGGTATATCTCTGGAAACACCATATATTTT.

V is TRBV11-3 and J is TRBJ1-1, with D uncertain. The CDR3 extends over 14 amino acids. Trimming cost V 0 bases and J 7 bases, with 12 bases left between them. Germline V gene lookup returns CDR1 SGHNT and CDR2 YENEEA. As DNA, the CDR3 is TGTGCCAGCAGCTTAGATTTGCGGGTAGGTGAAGCTTTCTTT. It yields the protein CASSLDLRVGEAFF.

For this clone: This specimen includes other DNA sequences encoding the same CDR3. The gene calls are TRBV6-5 and TRBJ1-5; weak D call: TRBD1 (5 bases). Germline loops: CDR1 MNHEY, CDR2 SVGAGI. The CDR3 runs 14 residues. V shed 6 bases and J shed 2 bases, with 11 bases lying between them. CDR3 protein: CASRAGGGNQPQHF. In DNA, the CDR3 is TGTGCCAGCAGGGCGGGGGGGGGCAATCAGCCCCAGCATTTT.

The V call is TRBV2, the J call TRBJ2-5, with no clear D. Germline CDR1 reads SNHLY; CDR2 reads FYNNEI. V was shortened by 7 bases and J by 4 bases, with 7 bases between the two germline ends. This CDR3 contains 11 residues. The CDR3 spells CASTGSETQYF. The CDR3 coding sequence is TGTGCCAGCACAGGATCAGAGACCCAGTACTTC.

The rearrangement joins TRBV14 to TRBJ2-4, with 7 nucleotides matching TRBD1. V lost 4 bases and J lost 7; bases outside the gene matches: 10. The CDR3 loop spans 15 amino acids. CDR1 is SGHDN, CDR2 FVKESK, per germline. The CDR3 is CASSLTWDRYNIQYF. The CDR3 DNA follows: TGTGCCAGCAGCCTTACCTGGGACAGATACAACATTCAGTACTTC.

The rearrangement links TRBV29-1 to TRBJ2-5, with 7 bases lining up with TRBD2. V lost 7 bases to trimming and J lost 4 bases; unmatched junction nucleotides: 9. Germline V gene lookup returns CDR1 SQVTM and CDR2 ANQGSEA. The CDR3 loop spans 13 amino acids. The CDR3 bases are TGCAGCGGGAATTGGGGGGGGACAGAGACCCAGTACTTC. Translated: CSGNWGGTETQYF.

This chain links TRBV12-3 or TRBV12-4 with TRBJ1-1; tentatively, D is TRBD1 (5 bases). CDR3 length: 13 amino acids. V was trimmed by 8 bases and J by 1 base, leaving 11 bases between them. The CDR3 sequence: CASALGQNTEAFF. CDR3 DNA: TGTGCCAGCGCCCTAGGACAGAACACTGAAGCTTTCTTT.

The chain links TRBV3-1 (or the pseudogene TRBV3-2) to TRBJ1-5, with D unresolved. The V end was cut by 2 bases, the J end by 4 bases, with 6 bases between. CDR1 is LGHDT and CDR2 is YNNKEL in the germline V gene (reference sequence). CDR3 length: 13 residues. CDR3 sequence reads: CASSQLRNQPQHF. DNA for the CDR3: TGTGCCAGCAGCCAACTGAGGAATCAGCCCCAGCATTTT.

The chain combines TRBV19 with TRBJ1-2; tentatively, D is TRBD1 (6 bases). V was trimmed by 6 bases and J by 0 bases, leaving 14 bases between them. The CDR3 consists of 15 residues. Germline CDR1 and CDR2: LNHDA and SQIVND (reference sequence). Here the CDR3 reads CASRQQGTPNYGYTF. Written as DNA, the CDR3 is TGTGCCAGTAGACAACAGGGTACCCCTAACTATGGCTACACCTTC. Complete variable domain (other parts from reference TRBV19 and TRBJ1-2): DGGITQSPKYLFRKEGQNVTLSCEQNLNHDAMYWYRQDPGQGLRLIYYSQIVNDFQKGDIAEGYSVSREKKESFPLTVTSAQKNPTAFYLCASRQQGTPNYGYTFGSGTRLTVV.

The chain has TRBV20-1 and TRBJ2-7; the D is unclear. Germline CDR1 reads DFQATT; CDR2 reads SNEGSKA (reference sequence). Trimming took 3 bases from V and 3 from J, leaving 15 bases between them. The CDR3 contains 14 residues. Here the CDR3 reads CSASRRGRLYEQYF. CDR3 sequence (DNA): TGCAGTGCTAGTCGGCGCGGAAGACTCTACGAGCAGTACTTC.

V gene TRBV9 combines with J gene TRBJ1-3, with D tentatively TRBD1 (5 bases). Germline values: CDR1 SGDLS, CDR2 YYNGEE. The CDR3 totals 15 residues. V dropped 0 bases and J dropped 2 bases, with 9 bases sitting between them. CDR3 sequence reads: CASSVATDPGNTIYF. The CDR3 DNA reads TGTGCCAGCAGCGTAGCGACAGACCCTGGAAACACCATATATTTT. Supplemented by reference TRBV9 and TRBJ1-3, the full variable domain reads DSGVTQTPKHLITATGQRVTLRCSPRSGDLSVYWYQQSLDQGLQFLIQYYNGEERAKGNILERFSAQQFPDLHSELNLSSLELGDSALYFCASSVATDPGNTIYFGEGSWLTVV.

The chain couples TRBV5-6 to TRBJ2-1, with D unresolved. Germline loops: CDR1 SGHDT, CDR2 YYEEEE. This CDR3 contains 13 residues. Trimming cost V 0 bases and J 7 bases, with 8 bases left between them. CDR3 DNA: TGTGCCAGCAGCTTGGGCAGGCCTAATGAGCAGTTCTTC. Translated: CASSLGRPNEQFF.

The CDR3 reads CASSVAAQGNTGELFF. CDR3 nucleotides: TGTGCCAGCAGCGTAGCGGCGCAGGGGAACACCGGGGAGCTGTTTTTT. V usage is TRBV9 and J usage is TRBJ2-2, with D perhaps TRBD1 (5 bases). Trimming removed 0 bases from V and 1 base from J, with 10 bases in between. Germline V lookup: CDR1 SGDLS, CDR2 YYNGEE. This CDR3 has 16 residues.

This rearrangement joins TRBV6-2 or TRBV6-3 to TRBJ2-7; 11 positions match TRBD2. The CDR3 contains 15 residues. V was clipped by 4 bases and J by 6 bases; unmatched bases: 8. The germline V gene encodes CDR1 MNHEY and CDR2 SVGEGT. Written as DNA, the CDR3 is TGTGCCAGCAGTTCCCTAGCGGGGGGCCCACTCGAGCAGTACTTC. It encodes CASSSLAGGPLEQYF.

This sequence joins TRBV6-1 and TRBJ2-5; D remains ambiguous. The germline gives CDR1 MNHNS, CDR2 SASEGT. This CDR3 has 17 residues. V lost 1 base to trimming and J lost 0 bases, with 15 bases between them. The CDR3 reads CASSEELDFSYQETQYF. The CDR3 DNA reads TGTGCCAGCAGTGAAGAACTCGACTTCAGTTACCAAGAGACCCAGTACTTC.

This sequence joins TRBV6-5 and TRBJ2-2; no clear D gene. The CDR3 covers 16 residues. The V end lost 2 bases, the J end lost 4 bases, and 14 bases lay between the germline ends. The germline V gene encodes CDR1 MNHEY and CDR2 SVGAGI. CDR3 region: CASSYDGLGSTGELFF. CDR3 DNA sequence: TGTGCCAGCAGTTACGATGGGCTGGGCAGCACCGGGGAGCTGTTTTTT.

This clone showed up just a few times. This rearrangement joins TRBV14 to TRBJ1-1; 8 bases map to TRBD1. Germline V lookup: CDR1 SGHDN, CDR2 FVKESK. This CDR3 has 15 residues. Losses at the gene ends were 3 bases for V and 1 base for J; bases not matched to a gene: 4. As DNA, the CDR3 is TGTGCCAGCAGCCACACAGGACAGGGGAACACTGAAGCTTTCTTT. Amino acid sequence: CASSHTGQGNTEAFF.

The chain employs TRBV18 and TRBJ2-3; TRBD1 is a possible D gene (6 bases). Germline assignment: CDR1 KGHSH and CDR2 LQKENI. The CDR3 covers 14 residues. V gave up 3 bases and J gave up 4 bases, with 11 bases separating them. The chain's CDR3 is CASSPGTPPDTQYF. For the CDR3, the DNA is TGTGCCAGCTCACCGGGGACACCCCCAGATACGCAGTATTTT.

This clone appeared once. This chain links TRBV5-5 with TRBJ2-2; TRBD1 agrees at 8 bases. This CDR3 spans 15 amino acids. The junction had 9 bases not matched to a gene; V was cut back by 4 bases and J by 7 bases. Germline CDR1 and CDR2: SGHKS and YYEKEE (reference sequence). The CDR3 is CASSPRTGRIGELFF. The CDR3 coding sequence is TGTGCCAGCAGCCCCAGGACAGGGAGGATCGGGGAGCTGTTTTTT.

This chain joins TRBV6-5 and TRBJ1-1, with D possibly matching TRBD1 (6 bases). In germline, CDR1 is MNHEY, CDR2 SVGAGI. This CDR3 region has 12 residues. V lost 5 bases and J lost 10, with 14 bases in between. DNA of the CDR3: TGTGCCAGCAGTCCAAGAGGGGGGGGAGCTTTCTTT. Amino acid sequence: CASSPRGGGAFF.